This T cell receptor beta chain is drawn from a study of cytomegalovirus exposure and HLA in healthy donors. Study results and limitations: Earlier analysis looked at TCR beta V segments, and most were productive about 87% or about 30% of the time.

Of note for this clone: What it binds is not known.

Amplification used 60 Vbeta primers and 13 Jbeta primers. Clones were read by immunoSEQ multiplex PCR, and TCRdb kept only the in-frame ones, dropping some. The sample has approximately 58,000 clones; roughly 80% are singletons. Germline V gene lookup returns CDR1 MNHEY and CDR2 SMNVEV (reference sequence). The CDR3 length is 16 residues. Trimming took 5 bases from V and 11 from J; bases not matched to a gene: 17. This receptor was obtained from a young man in good health and CMV-seronegative. Material for sequencing was PBMCs. The V gene is TRBV27, the J gene TRBJ1-5; 8 nucleotides agree with TRBD1. The CDR3: CASSPNAGGAGQSQHF. The CDR3 nucleotides read TGTGCCAGCAGTCCGAACGCAGGGGGCGCGGGGCAGTCCCAGCATTTT.